This TCR beta chain is from a study of CD8 T cells in Susac syndrome. RNA totalling about 0.45 to 1 ug underwent reverse transcription with random hexamers. A single record per CDR3 protein comes from TCRdb applying MiXCR to the immunoSEQ multiplex PCR reads. The sample yields some 180,000 distinct CDR3 sequences, about 95% seen once. The CDR3 extends over 15 amino acids. Trimming took 1 base from V and 5 from J, leaving 14 bases between them. Germline V gene data show CDR1 as LNHNV and CDR2 as YYDKDF (reference sequence). TEMRA cells were enriched by FACS, and CD4+ and CD8+ T cells were negatively isolated.

The chain carries TRBV15 and TRBJ2-5; no firm D call. This clonotype was obtained from a human donor in good health. The sample comprised CD4+ T cells from PBMCs. The CDR3 spells CATSRVGQDGETQYF. The CDR3 region has the DNA TGTGCCACCAGCAGAGTAGGCCAGGATGGGGAGACCCAGTACTTC.